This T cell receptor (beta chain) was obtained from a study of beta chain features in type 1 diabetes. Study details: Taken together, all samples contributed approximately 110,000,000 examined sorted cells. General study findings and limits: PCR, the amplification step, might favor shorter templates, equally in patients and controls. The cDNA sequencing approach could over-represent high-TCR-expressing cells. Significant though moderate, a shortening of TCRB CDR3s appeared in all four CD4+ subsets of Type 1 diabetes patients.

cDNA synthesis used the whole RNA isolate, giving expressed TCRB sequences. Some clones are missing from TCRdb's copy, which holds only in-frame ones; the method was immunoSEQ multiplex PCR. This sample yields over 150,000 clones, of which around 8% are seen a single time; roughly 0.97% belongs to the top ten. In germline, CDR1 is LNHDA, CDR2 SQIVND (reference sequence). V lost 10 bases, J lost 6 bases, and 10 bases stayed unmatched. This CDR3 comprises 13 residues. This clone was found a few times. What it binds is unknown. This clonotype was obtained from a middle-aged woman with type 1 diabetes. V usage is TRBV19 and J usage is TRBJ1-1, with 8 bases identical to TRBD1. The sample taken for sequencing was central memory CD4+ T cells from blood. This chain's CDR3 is CATDGQGISEAFF. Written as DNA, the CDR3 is TGTGCCACCGACGGACAGGGAATCTCTGAAGCTTTCTTT.